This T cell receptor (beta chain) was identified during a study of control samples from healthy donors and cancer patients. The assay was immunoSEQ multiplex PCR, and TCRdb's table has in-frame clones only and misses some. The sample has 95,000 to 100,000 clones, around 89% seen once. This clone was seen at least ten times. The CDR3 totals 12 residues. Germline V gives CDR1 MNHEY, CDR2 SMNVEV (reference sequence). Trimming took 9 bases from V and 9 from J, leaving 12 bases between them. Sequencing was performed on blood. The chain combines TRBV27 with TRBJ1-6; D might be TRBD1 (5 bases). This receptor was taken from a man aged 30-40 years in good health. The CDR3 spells CASQGVRSPLHF. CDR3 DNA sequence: TGTGCCAGTCAGGGTGTCCGTTCACCCCTCCACTTT.